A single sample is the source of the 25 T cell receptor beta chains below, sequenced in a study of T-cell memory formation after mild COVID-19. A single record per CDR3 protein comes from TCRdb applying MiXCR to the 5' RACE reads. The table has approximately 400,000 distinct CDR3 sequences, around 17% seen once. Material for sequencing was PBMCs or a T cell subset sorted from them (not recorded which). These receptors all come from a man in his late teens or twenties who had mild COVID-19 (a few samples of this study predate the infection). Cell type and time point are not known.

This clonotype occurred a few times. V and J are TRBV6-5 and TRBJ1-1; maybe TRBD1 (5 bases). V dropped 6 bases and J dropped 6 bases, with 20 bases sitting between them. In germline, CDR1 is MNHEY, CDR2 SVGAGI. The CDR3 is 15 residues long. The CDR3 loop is CASSTREGVRAEAFF. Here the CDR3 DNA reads TGTGCCAGCAGCACCAGGGAAGGGGTCAGGGCTGAAGCTTTCTTT.

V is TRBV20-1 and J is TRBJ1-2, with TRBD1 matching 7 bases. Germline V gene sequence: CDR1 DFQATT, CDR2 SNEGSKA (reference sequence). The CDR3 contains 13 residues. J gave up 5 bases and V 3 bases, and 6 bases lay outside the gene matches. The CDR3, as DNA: TGCAGTGCTAGCGAGGTGACAGGGTATGGCTACACCTTC. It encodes CSASEVTGYGYTF.

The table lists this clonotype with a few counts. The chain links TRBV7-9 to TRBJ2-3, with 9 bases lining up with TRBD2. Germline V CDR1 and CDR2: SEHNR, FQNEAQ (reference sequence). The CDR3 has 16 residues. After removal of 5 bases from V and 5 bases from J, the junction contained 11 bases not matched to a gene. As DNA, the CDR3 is TGTGCCAGCAGCACGAGGCGGGGGGGCCCCGGAGATACGCAGTATTTT. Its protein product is CASSTRRGGPGDTQYF.

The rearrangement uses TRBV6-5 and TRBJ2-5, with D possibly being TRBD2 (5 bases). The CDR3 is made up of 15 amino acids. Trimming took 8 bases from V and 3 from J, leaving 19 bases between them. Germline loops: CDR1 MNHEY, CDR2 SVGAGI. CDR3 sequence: CASAGAAGNKETQYF. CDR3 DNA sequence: TGTGCCAGCGCGGGCGCAGCAGGCAATAAAGAGACCCAGTACTTC.

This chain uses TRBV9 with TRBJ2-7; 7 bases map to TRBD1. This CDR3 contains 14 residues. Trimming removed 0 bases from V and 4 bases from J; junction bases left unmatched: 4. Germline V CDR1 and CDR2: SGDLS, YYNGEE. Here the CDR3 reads CASSVGGTVYEQYF. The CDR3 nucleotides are TGTGCCAGCAGCGTAGGGGGGACAGTTTACGAGCAGTACTTC.

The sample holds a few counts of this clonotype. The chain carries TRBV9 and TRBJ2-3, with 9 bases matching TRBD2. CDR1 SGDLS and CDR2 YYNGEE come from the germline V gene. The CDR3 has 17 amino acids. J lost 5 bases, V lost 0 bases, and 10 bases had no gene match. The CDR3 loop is CASSVAFGAGGRDTQYF. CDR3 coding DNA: TGTGCCAGCAGCGTAGCGTTTGGAGCGGGGGGCCGAGATACGCAGTATTTT.

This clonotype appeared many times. The CDR3 sequence is CASSPLSDWSSYEQYF. CDR3 DNA sequence: TGTGCCAGCTCACCACTTTCCGACTGGAGCTCCTACGAGCAGTACTTC. The chain employs TRBV18 and TRBJ2-7; D is ambiguous. With 1 base removed from V and 0 bases from J, the gap between germline ends came to 13 bases. The CDR3 extends over 16 amino acids. The germline V gene has CDR1 KGHSH and CDR2 LQKENI.

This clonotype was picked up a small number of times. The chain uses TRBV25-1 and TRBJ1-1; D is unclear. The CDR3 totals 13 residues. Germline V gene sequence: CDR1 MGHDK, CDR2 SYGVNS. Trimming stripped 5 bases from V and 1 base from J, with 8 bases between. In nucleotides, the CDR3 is TGTGCCAGCAGTCCCATAGAGAACACTGAAGCTTTCTTT. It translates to CASSPIENTEAFF.

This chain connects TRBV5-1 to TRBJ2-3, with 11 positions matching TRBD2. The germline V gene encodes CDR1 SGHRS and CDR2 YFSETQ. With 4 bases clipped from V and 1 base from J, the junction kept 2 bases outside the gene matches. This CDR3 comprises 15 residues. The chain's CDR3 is CASSEGLAGTDTQYF. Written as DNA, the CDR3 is TGCGCCAGCAGCGAGGGACTAGCGGGCACAGATACGCAGTATTTT.

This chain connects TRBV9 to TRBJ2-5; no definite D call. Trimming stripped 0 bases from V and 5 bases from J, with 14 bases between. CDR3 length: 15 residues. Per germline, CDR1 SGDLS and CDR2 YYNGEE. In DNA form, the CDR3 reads TGTGCCAGCAGCGTAGAGGGAATCCTGTATGAGACCCAGTACTTC. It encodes CASSVEGILYETQYF.

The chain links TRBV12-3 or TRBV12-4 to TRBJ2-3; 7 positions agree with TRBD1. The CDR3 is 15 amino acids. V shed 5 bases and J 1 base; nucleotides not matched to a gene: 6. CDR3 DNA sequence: TGTGCCAGCAGTACCGGGGACAGTGGCACAGATACGCAGTATTTT. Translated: CASSTGDSGTDTQYF.

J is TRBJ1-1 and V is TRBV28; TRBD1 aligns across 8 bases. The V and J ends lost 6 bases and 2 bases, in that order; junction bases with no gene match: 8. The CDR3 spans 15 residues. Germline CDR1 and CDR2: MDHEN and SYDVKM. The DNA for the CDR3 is TGTGCCAGCAGACCGGGACAGGTGTATAACACTGAAGCTTTCTTT. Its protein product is CASRPGQVYNTEAFF.

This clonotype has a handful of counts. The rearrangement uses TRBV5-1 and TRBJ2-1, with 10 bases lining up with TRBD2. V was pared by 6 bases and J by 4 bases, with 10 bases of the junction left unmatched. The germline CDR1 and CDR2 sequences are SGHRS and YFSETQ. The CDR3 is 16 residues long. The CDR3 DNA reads TGCGCCAGCACCTCTAGGACAGCGGGGGGGTACAATGAGCAGTTCTTC. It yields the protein CASTSRTAGGYNEQFF. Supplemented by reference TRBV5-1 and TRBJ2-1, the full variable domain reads KAGVTQTPRYLIKTRGQQVTLSCSPISGHRSVSWYQQTPGQGLQFLFEYFSETQRNKGNFPGRFSGRQFSNSRSEMNVSTLELGDSALYLCASTSRTAGGYNEQFFGPGTRLTVL.

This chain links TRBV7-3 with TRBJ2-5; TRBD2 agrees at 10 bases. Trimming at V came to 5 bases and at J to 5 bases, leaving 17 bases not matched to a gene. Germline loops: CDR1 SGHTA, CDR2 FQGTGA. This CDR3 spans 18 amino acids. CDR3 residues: CASSPGTSVGARVETQYF. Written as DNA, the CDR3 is TGTGCCAGCAGCCCTGGGACTAGCGTGGGGGCCCGTGTGGAGACCCAGTACTTC.

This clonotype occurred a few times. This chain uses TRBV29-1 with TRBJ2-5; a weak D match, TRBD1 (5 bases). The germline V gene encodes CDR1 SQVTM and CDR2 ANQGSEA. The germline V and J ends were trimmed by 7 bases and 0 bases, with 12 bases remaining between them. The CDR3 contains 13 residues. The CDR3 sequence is CSALAGYQETQYF. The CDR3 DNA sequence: TGCAGCGCCCTGGCAGGGTACCAAGAGACCCAGTACTTC.

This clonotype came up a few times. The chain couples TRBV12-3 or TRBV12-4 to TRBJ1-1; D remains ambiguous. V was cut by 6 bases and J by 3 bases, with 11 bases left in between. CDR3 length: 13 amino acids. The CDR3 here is CASSRGIYTEAFF. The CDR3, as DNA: TGTGCCAGCAGCCGCGGGATTTACACTGAAGCTTTCTTT.

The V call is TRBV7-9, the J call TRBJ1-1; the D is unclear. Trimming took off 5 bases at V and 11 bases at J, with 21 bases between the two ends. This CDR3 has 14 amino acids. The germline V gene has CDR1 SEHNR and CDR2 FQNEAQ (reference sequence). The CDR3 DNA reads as TGTGCCAGCAGCGAGGGTCTTTTACCCCCCGCGGCTTTCTTT. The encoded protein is CASSEGLLPPAAFF.

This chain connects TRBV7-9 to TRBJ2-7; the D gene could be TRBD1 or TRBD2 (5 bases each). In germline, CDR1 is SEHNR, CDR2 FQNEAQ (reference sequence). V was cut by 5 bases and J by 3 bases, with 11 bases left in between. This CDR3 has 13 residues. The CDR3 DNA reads TGTGCCAGCAGCCGTCGGGACGGCTACGAGCAGTACTTC. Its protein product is CASSRRDGYEQYF.

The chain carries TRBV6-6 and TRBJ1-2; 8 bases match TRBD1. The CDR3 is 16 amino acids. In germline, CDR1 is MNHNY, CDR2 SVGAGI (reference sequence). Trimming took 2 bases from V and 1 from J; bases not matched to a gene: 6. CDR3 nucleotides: TGTGCCAGCAGTTACATCAACAGGGGGGGTAACTATGGCTACACCTTC. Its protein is CASSYINRGGNYGYTF.

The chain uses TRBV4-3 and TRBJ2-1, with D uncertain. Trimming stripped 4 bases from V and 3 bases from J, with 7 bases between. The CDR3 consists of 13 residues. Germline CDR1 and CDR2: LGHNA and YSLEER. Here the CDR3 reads CASSRTVYNEQFF. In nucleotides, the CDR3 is TGCGCCAGCAGCCGTACAGTCTACAATGAGCAGTTCTTC.

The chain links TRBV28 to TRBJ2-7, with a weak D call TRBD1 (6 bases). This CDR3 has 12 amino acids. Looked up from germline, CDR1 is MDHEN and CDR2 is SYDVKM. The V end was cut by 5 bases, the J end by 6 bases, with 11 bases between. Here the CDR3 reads CASSPTGFEQYV. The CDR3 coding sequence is TGTGCCAGCAGTCCTACAGGGTTCGAGCAGTACGTC.

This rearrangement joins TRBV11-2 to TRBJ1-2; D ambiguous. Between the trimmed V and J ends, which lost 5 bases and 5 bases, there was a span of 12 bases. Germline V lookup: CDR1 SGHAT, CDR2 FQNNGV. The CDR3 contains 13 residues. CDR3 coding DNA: TGTGCCAGCAGCCCAGGAATTGAATATGGCTACACCTTC. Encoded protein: CASSPGIEYGYTF.

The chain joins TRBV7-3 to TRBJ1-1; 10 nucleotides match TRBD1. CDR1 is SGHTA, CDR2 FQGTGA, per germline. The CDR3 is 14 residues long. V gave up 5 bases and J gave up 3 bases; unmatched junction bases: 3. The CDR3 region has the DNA TGTGCCAGCAGCCGGGACAGGGGTGACACTGAAGCTTTCTTT. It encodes CASSRDRGDTEAFF.

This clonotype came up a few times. CDR3 sequence reads: CASSPEQGAGTEAFF. CDR3 sequence (DNA): TGTGCCAGCAGCCCCGAACAGGGGGCGGGCACTGAAGCTTTCTTT. The chain is built from TRBV28 and TRBJ1-1, with 9 bases lining up with TRBD1. The CDR3 is 15 residues long. Losses at the gene ends were 6 bases for V and 4 bases for J; bases not matched to a gene: 9. Germline assignment: CDR1 MDHEN and CDR2 SYDVKM. Full variable domain (missing parts from reference TRBV28 and TRBJ1-1): DVKVTQSSRYLVKRTGEKVFLECVQDMDHENMFWYRQDPGLGLRLIYFSYDVKMKEKGDIPEGYSVSREKKERFSLILESASTNQTSMYLCASSPEQGAGTEAFFGQGTRLTVV.

The DNA for the CDR3 is TGTGCCAGCAGCCATAGGGCCGGCGAGCAGTACTTC. It codes for CASSHRAGEQYF. This chain links TRBV7-8 with TRBJ2-7; D not resolved. CDR1 and CDR2 from the germline V gene are SGHVS and FQNEAQ. Deletions cut 5 bases from V and 6 bases from J, with 11 bases between. The CDR3 length is 12 residues. Looking up the rest from reference TRBV7-8 and TRBJ2-7 gives the full variable domain: GAGVSQSPRYKVAKRGQDVALRCDPISGHVSLFWYQQALGQGPEFLTYFQNEAQLDKSGLPSDRFFAERPEGSVSTLKIQRTQQEDSAVYLCASSHRAGEQYFGPGTRLTVT.